These 2 T cell receptor beta chains originate from one sample sequenced in a study of CD8 T cells in Susac syndrome. Random hexamers primed reverse transcription of about 0.45 to 1 ug RNA. One entry per CDR3 protein results from TCRdb running MiXCR on the immunoSEQ multiplex PCR reads. The data contain some 400,000 distinct CDR3 sequences, around 83% of them singletons. The sequencing input was CD8+ T cells from PBMCs. The receptors derive from a human donor with multiple sclerosis.

The rearrangement links TRBV6-6 to TRBJ1-1; 8 bases line up with TRBD1. This CDR3 region has 15 residues. Looked up from germline, CDR1 is MNHNY and CDR2 is SVGAGI (reference sequence). The V segment lost 1 base and the J segment 1 base; nucleotides outside the gene matches: 2. CDR3 sequence (DNA): TGTGCCAGCAGTTACTTAGGGACAGGGAACACTGAAGCTTTCTTT. Protein sequence: CASSYLGTGNTEAFF.

This clonotype was observed once. V gene TRBV7-9 combines with J gene TRBJ1-5; possible D gene TRBD1, 5 bases. CDR1 is SEHNR and CDR2 is FQNEAQ in the germline V gene (reference sequence). V shed 5 bases and J shed 7 bases, with 9 bases lying between them. There are 12 residues in the CDR3. The CDR3 spells CASSTQEQPQHF. Here the CDR3 DNA reads TGTGCCAGCAGCACACAGGAGCAGCCCCAGCATTTT. Full variable domain (remainder filled in from reference TRBV7-9 and TRBJ1-5): DTGVSQNPRHKITKRGQNVTFRCDPISEHNRLYWYRQTLGQGPEFLTYFQNEAQLEKSRLLSDRFSAERPKGSFSTLEIQRTEQGDSAMYLCASSTQEQPQHFGDGTRLSIL.